This T cell receptor (beta chain) is from a study of T cell responses to AZD1222 COVID-19 vaccine. Points from the study as a whole: The sample set comprised mostly white British donors with more females, and clonal diversity was possibly underestimated.

This clone was observed a handful of times. The antigen remains undetermined. Method: immunoSEQ multiplex PCR; TCRdb's copy keeps in-frame clones and lacks some. This table holds over 25,000 clones, roughly 78% found once. The CDR3 extends over 13 amino acids. In germline, CDR1 is LGHDT, CDR2 YNNKEL (reference sequence). V gave up 4 bases and J gave up 12 bases; unmatched junction bases: 9. Here the sequenced sample was peripheral blood, taken on day 0 of AZD1222 vaccination. This chain connects TRBV3-1 (or the pseudogene TRBV3-2) to TRBJ2-1; TRBD2 matches at 7 bases. This receptor was taken from an adult in good health. The CDR3 spells CASSLMAGDWQFF. The CDR3 DNA sequence: TGTGCCAGCAGCCTAATGGCGGGGGATTGGCAGTTCTTC.